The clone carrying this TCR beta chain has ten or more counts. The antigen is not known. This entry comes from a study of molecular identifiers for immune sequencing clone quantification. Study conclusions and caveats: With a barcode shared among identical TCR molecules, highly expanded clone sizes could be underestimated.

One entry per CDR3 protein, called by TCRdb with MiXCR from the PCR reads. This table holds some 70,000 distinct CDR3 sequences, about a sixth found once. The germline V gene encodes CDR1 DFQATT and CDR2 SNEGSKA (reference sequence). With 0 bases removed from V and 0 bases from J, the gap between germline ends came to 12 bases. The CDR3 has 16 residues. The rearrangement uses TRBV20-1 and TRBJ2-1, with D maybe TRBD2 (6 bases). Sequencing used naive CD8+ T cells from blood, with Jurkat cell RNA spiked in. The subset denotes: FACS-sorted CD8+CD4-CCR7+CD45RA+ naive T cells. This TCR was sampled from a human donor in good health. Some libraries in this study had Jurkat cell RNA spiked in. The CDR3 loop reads CSAREGGSGSYNEQFF. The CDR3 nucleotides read TGCAGTGCTAGAGAGGGGGGAAGCGGCTCCTACAATGAGCAGTTCTTC.